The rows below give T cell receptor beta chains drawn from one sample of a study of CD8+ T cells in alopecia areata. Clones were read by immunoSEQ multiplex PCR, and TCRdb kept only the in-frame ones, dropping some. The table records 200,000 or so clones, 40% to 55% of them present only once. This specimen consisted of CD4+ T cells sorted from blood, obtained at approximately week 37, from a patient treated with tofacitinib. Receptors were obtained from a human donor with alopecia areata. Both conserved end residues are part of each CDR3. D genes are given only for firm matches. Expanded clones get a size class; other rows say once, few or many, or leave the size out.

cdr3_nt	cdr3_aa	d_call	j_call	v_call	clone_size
TGTGCCAGTAGTATGGGTATAACAGATACGCAGTATTTT	CASSMGITDTQYF	.	TRBJ2-3	TRBV19	few
TGTGCCAGCAGCCCTTTTGAGGTCTTGGCTAGCGGGACGGGGGAGCAGTACTTC	CASSPFEVLASGTGEQYF	TRBD2	TRBJ2-7	TRBV14	.
TGCAGCGTTGGGGACTGGTCCTACGAGCAGTACTTC	CSVGDWSYEQYF	.	TRBJ2-7	TRBV29-1	few
TGTGCCAGCAGCTTCTCCTCCAGCGGCCAAGAGACCCAGTACTTC	CASSFSSSGQETQYF	.	TRBJ2-5	TRBV5-4	once
TGTGCCTGGAGTGTACACAATCAGCCCCAGCATTTT	CAWSVHNQPQHF	.	TRBJ1-5	TRBV30	.
TGCGCCAGCAGCTTGGGGGAGAAGACCCAGTACTTC	CASSLGEKTQYF	.	TRBJ2-5	TRBV5-1	.
TGTGCCAGCTCACCGGACAACAGAGCCGAACTGACAGATACGCAGTATTTT	CASSPDNRAELTDTQYF	.	TRBJ2-3	TRBV18	.
TGTGCCAGCAGTTATCGCAGGTCCTCCTACGAGCAGTACTTC	CASSYRRSSYEQYF	.	TRBJ2-7	TRBV6-5	.
TGTGCCAGCAGCCGCACCTTTGCGACTAGCGGGAGTCTCTACGAGCAGTACTTC	CASSRTFATSGSLYEQYF	TRBD2	TRBJ2-7	TRBV11-2	.
TGTGCCAGCAGCTGGGGTCCCTACGAGCAGTACTTC	CASSWGPYEQYF	.	TRBJ2-7	TRBV7-9	few
TGTGCCAGCAGTTTAACGACAGGGAGAGGAAGTCAGCCCCAGCATTTT	CASSLTTGRGSQPQHF	TRBD1	TRBJ1-5	TRBV28	few
TGTGCCAGCAGACCCAGAGCACGAAACACTGAAGCTTTCTTT	CASRPRARNTEAFF	.	TRBJ1-1	TRBV2	.
TGTGCCTGCCAAACGGGCAGGGGAAGCAATCAGCCCCAGCATTTT	CACQTGRGSNQPQHF	.	TRBJ1-5	TRBV30	.
TGTGCCAGCAGTGTGGACGTCCTCGAAAAACTGTTTTTT	CASSVDVLEKLFF	.	TRBJ1-4	TRBV2	.
TGCTCTCACCCCAGGGGTTACGAGCAGTACTTC	CSHPRGYEQYF	.	TRBJ2-7	TRBV20-1	once
TGCGCCAGCAGCAAGATGCCGGGACCCTCGTCGGATGAGCAGTTCTTC	CASSKMPGPSSDEQFF	.	TRBJ2-1	TRBV4-1	.
TGTGCCAGCAGCCCCAGTCTGGGCGAGCAGTACTTC	CASSPSLGEQYF	.	TRBJ2-7	TRBV7-2	.
TGTGCCAGCAGCTTAGGCTTAGCGGGGAGCTCCTACAATGAGCAGTTCTTC	CASSLGLAGSSYNEQFF	TRBD2	TRBJ2-1	TRBV11-2	.
TGCGCCAGCAGTCAATACGAATCTAATGAAAAACTGTTTTTT	CASSQYESNEKLFF	.	TRBJ1-4	TRBV23-1	.
TGTGCCAGCAGCGATTCTTCCGGGACAGGGGGCACCTACGAGCAGTACTTC	CASSDSSGTGGTYEQYF	TRBD1	TRBJ2-7	TRBV25-1	.
TGTGCCAGCAGATCTGGGGCCAACGTCCTGACTTTC	CASRSGANVLTF	.	TRBJ2-6	TRBV2	.
TGCGCCAGCAGCCCTCTAGGGGGTTCCACCTACGAGCAGTACTTC	CASSPLGGSTYEQYF	.	TRBJ2-7	TRBV4-1	.
TGTGCCAGCAGCCAAGCCGGGACGGCGAGAAACACCATATATTTT	CASSQAGTARNTIYF	.	TRBJ1-3	TRBV4-2	few
TGCGCCAGCAGCTACAGGGCTGCCTCAGCCAAAAACATTCAGTACTTC	CASSYRAASAKNIQYF	.	TRBJ2-4	TRBV5-1	once
TGTGCCAGCAGCCAAGTGGGAAGCTCCTACAATGAGCAGTTCTTC	CASSQVGSSYNEQFF	.	TRBJ2-1	TRBV4-2	few
TGTGCCAGCAGCTCAAATACAGGGAATGAGCAGTTCTTC	CASSSNTGNEQFF	.	TRBJ2-1	TRBV7-2	.
TGTGCCAGCAGCCTCATGGGGTGGGGAAGAGGAGGCTACACCTTC	CASSLMGWGRGGYTF	.	TRBJ1-2	TRBV5-5	few
TGTGCCTGGAGTGCCCTAGGGACAGGAATTGGCTACACCTTC	CAWSALGTGIGYTF	TRBD1	TRBJ1-2	TRBV30	once
TGCGCCAGCAGCCCGACAGCCCCTTGGGGGGAGACCCAGTACTTC	CASSPTAPWGETQYF	.	TRBJ2-5	TRBV5-1	.
TGTGCCTGGAGCGGCAGCTCTGGAAACACCATATATTTT	CAWSGSSGNTIYF	.	TRBJ1-3	TRBV30	.
TGCGCCAGCTCTCCTGATGCACCGAGAGATACGCAGTATTTT	CASSPDAPRDTQYF	.	TRBJ2-3	TRBV5-1	.
TGTGCCAGCAGTGTCACCCACACTAGCCTCAGCTCCTACGAGCAGTACTTC	CASSVTHTSLSSYEQYF	.	TRBJ2-7	TRBV2	.
TGTGCCAGCAGCAATCTAGCGGGAGGGATAAACGAGCAGTACTTC	CASSNLAGGINEQYF	TRBD2	TRBJ2-7	TRBV6-5	few
TGCGCCAGTGGACTAGCGGGAGATGAGACCCAGTACTTC	CASGLAGDETQYF	TRBD2	TRBJ2-5	TRBV10-2	once
TGTGCCAGCACCGCGGATCACGAGCAGTACTTC	CASTADHEQYF	.	TRBJ2-7	TRBV7-2	.
TGTGCCATCAGTGAAGGCGCCGGGGAGCTGTTTTTT	CAISEGAGELFF	.	TRBJ2-2	TRBV10-3	.
TGTGCCACTAAGTTTACAGATACGCAGTATTTT	CATKFTDTQYF	.	TRBJ2-3	TRBV6-1	.
TGTGCCAGCAGCGCGGGACAGCAAAACACTGAAGCTTTCTTT	CASSAGQQNTEAFF	TRBD1	TRBJ1-1	TRBV7-9	.
TGTGCCAGCAGCGCCCTAGAGGGCGGAGCCAAAAACATTCAGTACTTC	CASSALEGGAKNIQYF	.	TRBJ2-4	TRBV7-8	few
TGTGCCTGGAGTGTAGGCCGCCTCGGACTGGGGAGCTCCTACGAGCAGTACTTC	CAWSVGRLGLGSSYEQYF	.	TRBJ2-7	TRBV30	few
TGTGCCAGCAGTGAACGGGATGAGCAGTTCTTC	CASSERDEQFF	.	TRBJ2-1	TRBV6-1	.
TGCAGCGTTAGGGGTACGGGACCCTACAATGAGCAGTTCTTC	CSVRGTGPYNEQFF	.	TRBJ2-1	TRBV29-1	.
TGCGCCAGCAGCCCACGCCAGGGGGTAGGGAATGAGCAGTTCTTC	CASSPRQGVGNEQFF	TRBD1	TRBJ2-1	TRBV5-1	once
TGTGCCAGCAGCTTATCTTGGGCCAACAAAAACATTCAGTACTTC	CASSLSWANKNIQYF	.	TRBJ2-4	TRBV7-2	.
TGTGCCAGCAGCTTACTAGTGGCAAAGGTAGAGACCCAGTACTTC	CASSLLVAKVETQYF	.	TRBJ2-5	TRBV7-8	.
TGTGCCAGTAGTCGGACGGGACAGTCCTACGAGCAGTACTTC	CASSRTGQSYEQYF	TRBD1	TRBJ2-7	TRBV19	.
TGTGCCAGCAGGGGACTAGCGGGAGGGCCCAATGAGCAGTTCTTC	CASRGLAGGPNEQFF	TRBD2	TRBJ2-1	TRBV5-6	.
TGTGCCAGCAGTGTCGTCGGATACGAGCAGTACTTC	CASSVVGYEQYF	.	TRBJ2-7	TRBV2	few